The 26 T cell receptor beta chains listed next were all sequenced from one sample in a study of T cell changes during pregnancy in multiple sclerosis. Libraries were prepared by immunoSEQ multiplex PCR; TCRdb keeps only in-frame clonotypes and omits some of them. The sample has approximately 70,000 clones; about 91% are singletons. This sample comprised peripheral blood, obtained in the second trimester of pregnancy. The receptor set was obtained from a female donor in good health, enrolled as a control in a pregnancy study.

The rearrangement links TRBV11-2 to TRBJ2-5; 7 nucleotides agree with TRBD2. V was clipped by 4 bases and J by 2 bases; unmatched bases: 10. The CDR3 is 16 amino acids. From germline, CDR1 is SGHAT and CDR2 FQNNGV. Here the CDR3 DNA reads TGTGCCAGCAGCTCTCTTAGCGGGCCCCTTCAAGAGACCCAGTACTTC. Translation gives CASSSLSGPLQETQYF.

As DNA, the CDR3 is TGTGCCAGCAGTTACGAGGCGGGGAGGAGCACTGAAGCTTTCTTT. It specifies CASSYEAGRSTEAFF. J is TRBJ1-1 and V is TRBV6-5; D remains unclear. Germline V gene data show CDR1 as MNHEY and CDR2 as SVGAGI. This CDR3 contains 15 residues. V lost 2 bases and J 4 bases, leaving 14 bases between the germline ends.

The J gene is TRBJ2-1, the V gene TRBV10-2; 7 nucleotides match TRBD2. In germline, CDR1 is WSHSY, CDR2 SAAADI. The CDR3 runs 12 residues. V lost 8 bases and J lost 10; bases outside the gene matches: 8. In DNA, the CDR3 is TGCGCCAGCCACGGACTAGAGGGAGAGCAGTTCTTC. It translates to CASHGLEGEQFF.

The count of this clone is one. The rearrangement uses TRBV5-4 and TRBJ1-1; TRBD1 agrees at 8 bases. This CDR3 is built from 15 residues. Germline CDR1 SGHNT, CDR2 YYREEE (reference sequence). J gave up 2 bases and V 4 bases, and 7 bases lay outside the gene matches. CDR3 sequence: CASSQGTGPNTEAFF. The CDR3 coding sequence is TGTGCCAGCAGCCAAGGGACAGGACCTAACACTGAAGCTTTCTTT.

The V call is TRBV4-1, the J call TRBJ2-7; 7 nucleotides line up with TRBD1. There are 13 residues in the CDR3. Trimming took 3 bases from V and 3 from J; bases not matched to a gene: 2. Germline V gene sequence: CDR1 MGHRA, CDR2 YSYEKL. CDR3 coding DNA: TGCGCCAGCAGCCACGCAGGGGGCTACGAGCAGTACTTC. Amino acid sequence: CASSHAGGYEQYF.

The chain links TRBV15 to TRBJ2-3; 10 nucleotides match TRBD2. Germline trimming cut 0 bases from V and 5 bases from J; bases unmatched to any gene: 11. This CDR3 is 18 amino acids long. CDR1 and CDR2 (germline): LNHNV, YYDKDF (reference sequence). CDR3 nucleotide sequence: TGTGCCACCAGCAGAGATGAGGGTAGCGGGAGGCTGGTAGATACGCAGTATTTT. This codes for CATSRDEGSGRLVDTQYF.

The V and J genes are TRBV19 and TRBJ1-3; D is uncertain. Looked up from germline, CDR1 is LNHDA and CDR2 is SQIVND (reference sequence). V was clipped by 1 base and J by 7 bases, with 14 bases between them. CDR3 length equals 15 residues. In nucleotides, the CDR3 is TGTGCCAGTAGTATAGTATTCTTGCCGGAGAACACCATATATTTT. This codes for CASSIVFLPENTIYF.

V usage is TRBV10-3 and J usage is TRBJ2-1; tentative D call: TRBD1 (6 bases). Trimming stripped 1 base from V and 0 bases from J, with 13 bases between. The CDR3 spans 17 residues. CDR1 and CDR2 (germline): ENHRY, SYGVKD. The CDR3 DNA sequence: TGTGCCATCAGTGAGTTTACGGACAGCGGCTCCTACAATGAGCAGTTCTTC. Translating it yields CAISEFTDSGSYNEQFF.

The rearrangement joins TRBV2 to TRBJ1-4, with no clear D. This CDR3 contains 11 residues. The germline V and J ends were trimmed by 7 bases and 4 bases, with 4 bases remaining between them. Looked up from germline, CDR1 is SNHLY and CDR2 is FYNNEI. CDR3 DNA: TGTGCCAGCACCGTTAATGAAAAACTGTTTTTT. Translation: CASTVNEKLFF.

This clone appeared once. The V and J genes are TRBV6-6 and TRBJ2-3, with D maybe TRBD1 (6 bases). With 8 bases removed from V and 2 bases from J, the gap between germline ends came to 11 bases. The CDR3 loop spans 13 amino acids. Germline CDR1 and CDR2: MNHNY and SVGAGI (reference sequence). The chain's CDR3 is CASHGQLTDTQYF. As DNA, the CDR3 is TGTGCCAGCCACGGACAGCTCACAGATACGCAGTATTTT.

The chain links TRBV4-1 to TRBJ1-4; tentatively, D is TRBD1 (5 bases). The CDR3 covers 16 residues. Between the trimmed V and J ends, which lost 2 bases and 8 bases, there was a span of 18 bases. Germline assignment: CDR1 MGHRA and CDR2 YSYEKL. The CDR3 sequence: CASSQTPWDFGEKLFF. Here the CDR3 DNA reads TGCGCCAGCAGCCAAACCCCGTGGGACTTTGGCGAAAAACTGTTTTTT.

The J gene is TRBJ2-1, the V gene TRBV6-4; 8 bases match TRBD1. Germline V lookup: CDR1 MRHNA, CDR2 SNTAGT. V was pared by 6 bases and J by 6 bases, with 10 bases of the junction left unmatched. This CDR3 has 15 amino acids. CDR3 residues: CASSLTGEDFNEQFF. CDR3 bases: TGTGCCAGCAGCCTGACAGGGGAGGACTTCAATGAGCAGTTCTTC.

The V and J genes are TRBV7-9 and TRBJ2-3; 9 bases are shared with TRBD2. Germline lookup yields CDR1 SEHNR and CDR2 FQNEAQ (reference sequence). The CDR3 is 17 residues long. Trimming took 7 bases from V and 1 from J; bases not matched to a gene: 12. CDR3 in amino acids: CASTGEAGGPGTDTQYF. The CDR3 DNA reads TGTGCCAGCACCGGGGAGGCGGGAGGGCCTGGCACAGATACGCAGTATTTT. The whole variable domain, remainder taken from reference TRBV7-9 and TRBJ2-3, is DTGVSQNPRHKITKRGQNVTFRCDPISEHNRLYWYRQTLGQGPEFLTYFQNEAQLEKSRLLSDRFSAERPKGSFSTLEIQRTEQGDSAMYLCASTGEAGGPGTDTQYFGPGTRLTVL.

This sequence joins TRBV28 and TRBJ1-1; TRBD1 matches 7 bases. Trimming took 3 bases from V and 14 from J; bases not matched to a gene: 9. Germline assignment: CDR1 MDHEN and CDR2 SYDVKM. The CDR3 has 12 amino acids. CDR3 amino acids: CASSLDDRDIFF. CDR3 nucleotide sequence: TGTGCCAGCAGTTTGGACGACAGGGACATATTCTTT.

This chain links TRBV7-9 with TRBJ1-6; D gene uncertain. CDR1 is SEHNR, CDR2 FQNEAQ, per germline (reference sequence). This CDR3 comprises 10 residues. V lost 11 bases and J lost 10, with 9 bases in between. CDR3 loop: CAEGRSPLHF. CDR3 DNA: TGTGCCGAGGGCCGGTCACCCCTCCACTTT. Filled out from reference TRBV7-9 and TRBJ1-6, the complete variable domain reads DTGVSQNPRHKITKRGQNVTFRCDPISEHNRLYWYRQTLGQGPEFLTYFQNEAQLEKSRLLSDRFSAERPKGSFSTLEIQRTEQGDSAMYLCAEGRSPLHFGNGTRLTVT.

The chain's CDR3 is CASSQGVVQGPHEQYF. In DNA, the CDR3 is TGCGCCAGCAGCCAAGGAGTCGTACAGGGCCCTCACGAGCAGTACTTC. The chain employs TRBV4-1 and TRBJ2-7; weak D call: TRBD1 (6 bases). The CDR3 consists of 16 residues. Between the trimmed V and J ends, which lost 1 base and 5 bases, there was a span of 18 bases. Germline-derived CDR1 and CDR2 are MGHRA and YSYEKL.

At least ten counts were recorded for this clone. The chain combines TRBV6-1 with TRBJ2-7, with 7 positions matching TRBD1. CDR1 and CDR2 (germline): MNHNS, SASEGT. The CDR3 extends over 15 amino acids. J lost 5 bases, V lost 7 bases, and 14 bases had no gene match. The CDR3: CASTPEGAQADEQYF. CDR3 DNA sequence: TGTGCCAGCACCCCAGAGGGGGCGCAAGCCGACGAGCAGTACTTC.

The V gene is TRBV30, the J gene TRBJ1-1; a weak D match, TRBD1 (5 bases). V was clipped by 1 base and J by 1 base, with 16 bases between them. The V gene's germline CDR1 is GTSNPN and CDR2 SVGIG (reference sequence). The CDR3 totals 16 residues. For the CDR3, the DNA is TGTGCCTGGAGTGGACCGCAGGGCAGGGCGAACACTGAAGCTTTCTTT. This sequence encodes CAWSGPQGRANTEAFF.

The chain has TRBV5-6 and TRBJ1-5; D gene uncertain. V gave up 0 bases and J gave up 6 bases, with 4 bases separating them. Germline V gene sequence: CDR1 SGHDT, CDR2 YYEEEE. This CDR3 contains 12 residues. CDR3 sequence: CASSLGSQPQHF. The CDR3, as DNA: TGTGCCAGCAGCTTGGGGAGTCAGCCCCAGCATTTT.

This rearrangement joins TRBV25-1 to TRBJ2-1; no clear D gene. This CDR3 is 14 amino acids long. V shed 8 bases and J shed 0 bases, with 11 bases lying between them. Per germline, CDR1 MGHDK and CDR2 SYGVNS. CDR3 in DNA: TGTGCCAGCGGGCCCCCTGGCTCCTACAATGAGCAGTTCTTC. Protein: CASGPPGSYNEQFF.

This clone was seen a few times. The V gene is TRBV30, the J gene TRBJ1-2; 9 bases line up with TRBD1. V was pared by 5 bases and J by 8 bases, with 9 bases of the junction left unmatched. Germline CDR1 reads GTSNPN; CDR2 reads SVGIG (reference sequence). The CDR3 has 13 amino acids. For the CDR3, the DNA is TGTGCCTGGCTGGGACAGGGAGAAAACGGCTACACCTTC. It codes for CAWLGQGENGYTF. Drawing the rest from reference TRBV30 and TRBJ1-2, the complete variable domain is SQTIHQWPATLVQPVGSPLSLECTVEGTSNPNLYWYRQAAGRGLQLLFYSVGIGQISSEVPQNLSASRPQDRQFILSSKKLLLSDSGFYLCAWLGQGENGYTFGSGTRLTVV.

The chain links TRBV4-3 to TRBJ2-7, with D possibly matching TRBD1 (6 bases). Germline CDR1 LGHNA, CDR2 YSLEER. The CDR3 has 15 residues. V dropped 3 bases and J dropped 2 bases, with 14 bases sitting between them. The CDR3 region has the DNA TGCGCCAGCAGCCATGAACAGGGACCTCCCTACGAGCAGTACTTC. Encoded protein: CASSHEQGPPYEQYF.

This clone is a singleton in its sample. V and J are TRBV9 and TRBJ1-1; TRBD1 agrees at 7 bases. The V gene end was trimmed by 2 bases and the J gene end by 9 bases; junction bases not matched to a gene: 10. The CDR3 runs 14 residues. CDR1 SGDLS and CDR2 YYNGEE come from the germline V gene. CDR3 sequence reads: CASSVHGTEGKAFF. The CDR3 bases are TGTGCCAGCAGCGTTCACGGGACAGAAGGCAAAGCTTTCTTT.

CDR3 amino acids: CASRLTGLAGAIHEQFF. As DNA, the CDR3 is TGTGCCAGCAGGCTCACCGGACTAGCGGGAGCCATTCATGAGCAGTTCTTC. The V call is TRBV7-2, the J call TRBJ2-1; 13 bases fit TRBD2. Germline V gives CDR1 SGHTA, CDR2 FQGNSA. V trimming: 6 bases; J trimming: 8 bases; junction bases outside the gene matches: 13. The CDR3 sequence is 17 residues long.

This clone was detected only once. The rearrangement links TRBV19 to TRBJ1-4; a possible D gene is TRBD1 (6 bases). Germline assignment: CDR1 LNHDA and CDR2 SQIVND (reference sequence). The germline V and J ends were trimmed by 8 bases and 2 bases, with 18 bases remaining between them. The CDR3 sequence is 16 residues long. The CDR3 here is CASGHRAVGTNEKLFF. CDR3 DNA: TGTGCCAGTGGCCACAGGGCGGTTGGCACTAATGAAAAACTGTTTTTT. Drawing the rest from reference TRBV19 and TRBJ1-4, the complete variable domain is DGGITQSPKYLFRKEGQNVTLSCEQNLNHDAMYWYRQDPGQGLRLIYYSQIVNDFQKGDIAEGYSVSREKKESFPLTVTSAQKNPTAFYLCASGHRAVGTNEKLFFGSGTQLSVL.

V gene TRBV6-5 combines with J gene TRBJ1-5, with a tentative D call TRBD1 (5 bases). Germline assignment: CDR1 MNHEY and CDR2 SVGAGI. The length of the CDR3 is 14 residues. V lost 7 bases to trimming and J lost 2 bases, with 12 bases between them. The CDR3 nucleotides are TGTGCCAGCACAGGGCCAGGCGGCAATCAGCCCCAGCATTTT. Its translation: CASTGPGGNQPQHF.